Below, 2 T cell receptor beta chains from the same sample are listed, as sequenced in a study of cytomegalovirus exposure and HLA in healthy donors. The study ran its PCR with 60 Vbeta and 13 Jbeta primers. Measured with immunoSEQ multiplex PCR; TCRdb has only the in-frame clones, and not every one. The sample carries under 200,000 clones, roughly 80% recorded once. Sequencing was carried out using PBMCs. Every receptor here comes from a woman aged 18-29 years in good health and CMV-seronegative.

This clone was recorded a few times. The rearrangement joins TRBV12-1 to TRBJ1-5. TRBV12-1 is designated a pseudogene. The CDR3 loop spans 16 amino acids. CDR3 coding DNA: TGTGCCAGCAGCTTTTGGCCGCGGGACCCTAATCAGCCCCAGCATTTT. Protein product: CASSFWPRDPNQPQHF.

This chain uses TRBV30 with TRBJ1-4; no definite D call. From germline, CDR1 is GTSNPN and CDR2 SVGIG (reference sequence). Trimming left V 2 bases short and J 8 bases short, with 15 bases between. The CDR3 spans 14 residues. In DNA, the CDR3 is TGTGCCTGGAGTTCCCGGCGGGGATCGGAAAAACTGTTTTTT. This codes for CAWSSRRGSEKLFF.